This T cell receptor beta chain was sequenced in a study of beta chain features in type 1 diabetes. Study-wide results and caveats: Moderate yet significant TCRB CDR3 shortening was seen in Type 1 diabetes patients in all four CD4+ subsets.

Expressed TCRB transcripts were sequenced because the entire RNA isolate underwent reverse transcription. The repertoire was sequenced with immunoSEQ multiplex PCR; TCRdb's copy has only in-frame clones and lacks some. There are some 660,000 clones in the sample; about 14% occur only once, and 0.035% to 0.04% lies in the top ten. Sorted populations all exceeded 95% purity. CDR3 length: 16 amino acids. Germline CDR1 MNHEY, CDR2 SMNVEV (reference sequence). V lost 2 bases and J 2 bases, leaving 15 bases between the germline ends. On this clone: No antigen is known for it.

The sequence came from a man younger than 30 with type 1 diabetes. Sequenced: naive CD4+ T cells from blood. The chain couples TRBV27 to TRBJ1-2; no clear D. The CDR3, as DNA: TGTGCCAGCAGTTTACGAGGGAGAGGGCTAAACTATGGCTACACCTTC. It is translated as CASSLRGRGLNYGYTF.